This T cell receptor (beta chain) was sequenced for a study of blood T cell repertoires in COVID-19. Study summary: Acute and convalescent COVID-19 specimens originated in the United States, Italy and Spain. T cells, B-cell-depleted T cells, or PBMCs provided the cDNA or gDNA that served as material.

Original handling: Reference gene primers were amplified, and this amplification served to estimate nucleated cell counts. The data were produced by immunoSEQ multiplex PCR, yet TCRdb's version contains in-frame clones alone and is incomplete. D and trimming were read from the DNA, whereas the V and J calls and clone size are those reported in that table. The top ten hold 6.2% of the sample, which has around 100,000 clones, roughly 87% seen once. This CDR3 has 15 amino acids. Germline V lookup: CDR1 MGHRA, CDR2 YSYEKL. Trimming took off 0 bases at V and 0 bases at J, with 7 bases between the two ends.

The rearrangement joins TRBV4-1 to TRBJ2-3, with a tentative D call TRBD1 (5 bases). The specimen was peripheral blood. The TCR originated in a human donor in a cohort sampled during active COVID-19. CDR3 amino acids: CASSQEGRSTDTQYF. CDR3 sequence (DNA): TGCGCCAGCAGCCAAGAGGGGCGGAGCACAGATACGCAGTATTTT.